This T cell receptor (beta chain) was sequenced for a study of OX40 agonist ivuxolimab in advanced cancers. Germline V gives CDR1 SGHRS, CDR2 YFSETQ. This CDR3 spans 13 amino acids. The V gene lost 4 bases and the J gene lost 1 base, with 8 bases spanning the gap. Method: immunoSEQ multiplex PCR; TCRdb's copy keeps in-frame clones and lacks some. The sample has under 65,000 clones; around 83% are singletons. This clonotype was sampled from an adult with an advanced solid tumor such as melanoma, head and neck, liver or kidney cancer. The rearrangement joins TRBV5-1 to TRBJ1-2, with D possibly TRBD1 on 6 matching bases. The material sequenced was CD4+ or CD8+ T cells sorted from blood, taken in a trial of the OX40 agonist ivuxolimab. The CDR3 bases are TGCGCCAGCAGCGCACAGGGTAACTATGGCTACACCTTC. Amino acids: CASSAQGNYGYTF.